This TCR beta chain was identified during a study of cytomegalovirus exposure and HLA in healthy donors. Whole-study findings and limits: It is likely that the observed cluster of highly shared sequence variants was a sequencing artifact. Other equally common chains were less clonally expanded than HLA-associated TCR beta chains, a later analysis showed. Immune exposure data for these donors was limited to CMV serostatus.

Deletions cut 9 bases from V and 6 bases from J, with 12 bases between. Germline V gene sequence: CDR1 LGHNA, CDR2 YNFKEQ. This CDR3 comprises 13 residues. The PCR contained 60 Vbeta and 13 Jbeta primers. Authors' methods: An analysis that came later counted 80 million or so unique TCR beta chains, roughly 11 million shared. Assay: immunoSEQ multiplex PCR; the TCRdb copy retains only in-frame clones and omits some. V and J calls and clone size are copied from that table; D and trimming were computed from the DNA. The sample carries some 180,000 clones, 10% to 15% recorded once. Of note for this clone: Its antigen is as yet unknown.

The TCR sequence derives from a man aged 45-65 years in good health and CMV-seropositive. Material: PBMCs. The genes are TRBV4-2 and TRBJ1-6; D gene ambiguous. The CDR3 DNA sequence: TGTGCCAGTACTCGGGAGGCTAATTCACCCCTCCACTTT. Translated, it gives CASTREANSPLHF.